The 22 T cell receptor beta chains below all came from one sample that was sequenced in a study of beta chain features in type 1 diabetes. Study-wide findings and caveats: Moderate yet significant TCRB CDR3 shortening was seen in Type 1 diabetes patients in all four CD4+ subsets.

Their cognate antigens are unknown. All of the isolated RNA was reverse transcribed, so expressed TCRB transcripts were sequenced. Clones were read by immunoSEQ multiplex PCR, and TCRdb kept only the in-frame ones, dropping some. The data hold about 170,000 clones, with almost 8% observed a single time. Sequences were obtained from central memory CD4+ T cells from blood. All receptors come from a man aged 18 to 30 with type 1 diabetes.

The CDR3 DNA sequence: TGCGCCAGCAGTAAGGACAGGGAGCTGTTTTTT. Translating gives CASSKDRELFF. The chain recombines TRBV10-1 with TRBJ2-2; D possibly corresponds to TRBD1 (5 bases). The CDR3 covers 11 residues. With 5 bases removed from V and 9 bases from J, the gap between germline ends came to 7 bases. CDR1 and CDR2 from the germline V gene are WNHNN and SYGVQD (reference sequence).

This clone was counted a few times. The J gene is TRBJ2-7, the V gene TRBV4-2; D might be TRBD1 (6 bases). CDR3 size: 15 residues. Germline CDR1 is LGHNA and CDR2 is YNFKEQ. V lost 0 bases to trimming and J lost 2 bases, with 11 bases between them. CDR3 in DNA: TGTGCCAGCAGCCAAGATAGGGGGAGTCCCTACGAGCAGTACTTC. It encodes CASSQDRGSPYEQYF.

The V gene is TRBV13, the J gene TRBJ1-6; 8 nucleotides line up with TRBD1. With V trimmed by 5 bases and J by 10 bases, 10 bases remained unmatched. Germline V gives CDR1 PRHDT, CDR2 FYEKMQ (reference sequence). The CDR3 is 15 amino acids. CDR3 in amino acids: CASSPRTGGDSPLHF. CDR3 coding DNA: TGTGCCAGCAGCCCACGTACAGGGGGGGACTCACCCCTCCACTTT. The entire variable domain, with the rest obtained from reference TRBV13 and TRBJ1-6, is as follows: AAGVIQSPRHLIKEKRETATLKCYPIPRHDTVYWYQQGPGQDPQFLISFYEKMQSDKGSIPDRFSAQQFSDYHSELNMSSLELGDSALYFCASSPRTGGDSPLHFGNGTRLTVT.

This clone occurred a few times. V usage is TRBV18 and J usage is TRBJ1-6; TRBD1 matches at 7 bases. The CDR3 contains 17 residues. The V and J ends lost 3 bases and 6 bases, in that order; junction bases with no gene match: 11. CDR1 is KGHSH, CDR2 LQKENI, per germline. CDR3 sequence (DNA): TGTGCCAGCTCACCTGTGGGACCGGGACAGACTAATTCACCCCTCCACTTT. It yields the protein CASSPVGPGQTNSPLHF. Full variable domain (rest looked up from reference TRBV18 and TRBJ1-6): NAGVMQNPRHLVRRRGQEARLRCSPMKGHSHVYWYRQLPEEGLKFMVYLQKENIIDESGMPKERFSAEFPKEGPSILRIQQVVRGDSAAYFCASSPVGPGQTNSPLHFGNGTRLTVT.

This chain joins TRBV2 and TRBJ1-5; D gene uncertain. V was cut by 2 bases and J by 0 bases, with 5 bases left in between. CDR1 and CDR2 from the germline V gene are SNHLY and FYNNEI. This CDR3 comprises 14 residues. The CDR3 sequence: CASSELDSNQPQHF. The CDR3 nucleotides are TGTGCCAGCAGTGAACTAGATAGCAATCAGCCCCAGCATTTT.

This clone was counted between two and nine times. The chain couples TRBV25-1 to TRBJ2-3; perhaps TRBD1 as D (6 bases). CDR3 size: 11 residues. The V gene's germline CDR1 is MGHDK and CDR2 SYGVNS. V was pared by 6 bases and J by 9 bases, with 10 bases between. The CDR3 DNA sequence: TGTGCCAGCAGGAGGGGGTGGACGCAGTATTTT. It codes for CASRRGWTQYF.

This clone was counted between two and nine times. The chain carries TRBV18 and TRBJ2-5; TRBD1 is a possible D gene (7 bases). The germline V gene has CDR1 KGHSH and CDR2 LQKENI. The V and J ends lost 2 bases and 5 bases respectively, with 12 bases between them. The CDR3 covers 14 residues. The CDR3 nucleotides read TGTGCCAGCTCACCAACGACAGGGAGGGAGACCCAGTACTTC. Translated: CASSPTTGRETQYF.

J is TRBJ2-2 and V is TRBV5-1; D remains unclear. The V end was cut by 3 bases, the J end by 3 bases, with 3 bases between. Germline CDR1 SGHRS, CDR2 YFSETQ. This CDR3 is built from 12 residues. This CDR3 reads CASSSYTGELFF. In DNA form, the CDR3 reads TGCGCCAGCAGCTCCTACACCGGGGAGCTGTTTTTT.

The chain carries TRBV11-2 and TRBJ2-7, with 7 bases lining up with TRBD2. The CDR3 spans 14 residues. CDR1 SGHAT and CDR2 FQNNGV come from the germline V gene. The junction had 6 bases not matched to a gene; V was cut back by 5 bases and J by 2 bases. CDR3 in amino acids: CASSTRLAPYEQYF. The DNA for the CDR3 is TGTGCCAGCAGCACGCGACTAGCCCCCTACGAGCAGTACTTC.

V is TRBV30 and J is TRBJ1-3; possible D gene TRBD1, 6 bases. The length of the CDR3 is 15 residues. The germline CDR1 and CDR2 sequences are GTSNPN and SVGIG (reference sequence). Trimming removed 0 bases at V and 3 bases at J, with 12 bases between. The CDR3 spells CAWSVRGAGGNTIYF. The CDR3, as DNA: TGTGCCTGGAGTGTACGGGGGGCAGGTGGAAACACCATATATTTT.

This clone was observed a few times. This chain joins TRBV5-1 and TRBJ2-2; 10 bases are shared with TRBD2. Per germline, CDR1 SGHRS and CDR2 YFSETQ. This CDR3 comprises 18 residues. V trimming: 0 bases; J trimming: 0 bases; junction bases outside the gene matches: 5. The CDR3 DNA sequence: TGCGCCAGCAGCTTGGAGGGTAGCGGGAGGCCGAACACCGGGGAGCTGTTTTTT. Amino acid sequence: CASSLEGSGRPNTGELFF.

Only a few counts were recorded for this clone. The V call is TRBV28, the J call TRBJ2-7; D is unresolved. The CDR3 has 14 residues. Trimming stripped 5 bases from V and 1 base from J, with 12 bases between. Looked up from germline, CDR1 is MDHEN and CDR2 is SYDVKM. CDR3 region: CASSLFGRSYEQYF. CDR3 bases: TGTGCCAGCAGTCTTTTTGGCAGGTCCTACGAGCAGTACTTC.

The CDR3, as DNA: TGTGCCAGCAGCTCCCGGGACAGGGCCATAACCGGGGAGCTGTTTTTT. Its translation is CASSSRDRAITGELFF. The V gene is TRBV7-2, the J gene TRBJ2-2, with 9 bases matching TRBD1. After removal of 4 bases from V and 5 bases from J, the junction contained 8 bases not matched to a gene. Per germline, CDR1 SGHTA and CDR2 FQGNSA. The CDR3 sequence is 16 residues long.

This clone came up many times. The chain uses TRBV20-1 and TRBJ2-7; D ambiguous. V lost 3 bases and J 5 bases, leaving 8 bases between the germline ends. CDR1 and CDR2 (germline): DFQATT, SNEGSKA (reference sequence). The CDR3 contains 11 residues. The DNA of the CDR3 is TGCAGTGCTAGTCTAGGCGACGAGCAGTACTTC. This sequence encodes CSASLGDEQYF.

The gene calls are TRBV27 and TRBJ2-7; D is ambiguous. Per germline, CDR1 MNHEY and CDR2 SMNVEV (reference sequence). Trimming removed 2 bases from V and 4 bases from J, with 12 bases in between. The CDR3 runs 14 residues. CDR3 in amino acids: CASSLPERIYEQYF. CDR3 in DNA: TGTGCCAGCAGTTTACCCGAGAGGATTTACGAGCAGTACTTC.

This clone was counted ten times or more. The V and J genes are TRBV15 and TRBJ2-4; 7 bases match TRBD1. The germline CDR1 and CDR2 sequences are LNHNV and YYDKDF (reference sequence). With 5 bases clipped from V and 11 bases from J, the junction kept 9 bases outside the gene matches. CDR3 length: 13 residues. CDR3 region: CATSGRDRILQYF. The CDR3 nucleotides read TGTGCCACCAGCGGCCGGGACAGAATTCTTCAGTACTTC.

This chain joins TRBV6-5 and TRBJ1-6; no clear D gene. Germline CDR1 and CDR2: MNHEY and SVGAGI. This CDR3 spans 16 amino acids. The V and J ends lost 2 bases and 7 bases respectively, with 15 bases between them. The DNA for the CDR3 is TGTGCCAGCAGTTACCCCCCGGGAAGAGGAAATTCACCCCTCCACTTT. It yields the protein CASSYPPGRGNSPLHF.

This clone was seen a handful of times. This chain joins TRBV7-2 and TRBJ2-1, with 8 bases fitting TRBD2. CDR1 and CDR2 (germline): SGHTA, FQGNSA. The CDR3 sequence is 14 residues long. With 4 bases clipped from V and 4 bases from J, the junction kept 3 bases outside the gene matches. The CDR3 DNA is TGTGCCAGCAGCTCCGGACTAGCTTACAATGAGCAGTTCTTC. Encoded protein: CASSSGLAYNEQFF.

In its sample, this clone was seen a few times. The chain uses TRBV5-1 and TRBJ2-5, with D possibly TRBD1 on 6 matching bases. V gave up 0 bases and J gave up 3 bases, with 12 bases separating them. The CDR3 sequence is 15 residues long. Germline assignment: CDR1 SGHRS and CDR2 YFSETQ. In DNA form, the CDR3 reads TGCGCCAGCAGCTTGGGGACAGTTTTGGAAGAGACCCAGTACTTC. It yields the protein CASSLGTVLEETQYF.

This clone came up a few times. The CDR3 loop reads CASSFDRASSYEQYF. CDR3 sequence (DNA): TGTGCCAGCAGCTTCGACAGGGCCAGCTCCTACGAGCAGTACTTC. The J gene is TRBJ2-7, the V gene TRBV14, with 7 nucleotides matching TRBD1. From germline, CDR1 is SGHDN and CDR2 FVKESK. This CDR3 is built from 15 residues. V lost 5 bases to trimming and J lost 0 bases; unmatched junction nucleotides: 7.

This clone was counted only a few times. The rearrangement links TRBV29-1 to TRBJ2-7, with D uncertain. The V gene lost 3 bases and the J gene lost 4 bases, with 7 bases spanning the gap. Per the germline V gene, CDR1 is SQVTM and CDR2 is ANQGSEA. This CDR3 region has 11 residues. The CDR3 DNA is TGCAGCGTTGACGGGTTATACGAGCAGTACTTC. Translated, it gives CSVDGLYEQYF.

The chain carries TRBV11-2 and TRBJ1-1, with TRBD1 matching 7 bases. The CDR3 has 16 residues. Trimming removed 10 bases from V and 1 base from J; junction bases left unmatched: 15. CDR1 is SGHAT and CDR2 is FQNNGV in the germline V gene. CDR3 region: CATRKNTGAKNTEAFF. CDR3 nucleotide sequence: TGTGCCACCCGAAAGAACACAGGGGCTAAGAACACTGAAGCTTTCTTT.